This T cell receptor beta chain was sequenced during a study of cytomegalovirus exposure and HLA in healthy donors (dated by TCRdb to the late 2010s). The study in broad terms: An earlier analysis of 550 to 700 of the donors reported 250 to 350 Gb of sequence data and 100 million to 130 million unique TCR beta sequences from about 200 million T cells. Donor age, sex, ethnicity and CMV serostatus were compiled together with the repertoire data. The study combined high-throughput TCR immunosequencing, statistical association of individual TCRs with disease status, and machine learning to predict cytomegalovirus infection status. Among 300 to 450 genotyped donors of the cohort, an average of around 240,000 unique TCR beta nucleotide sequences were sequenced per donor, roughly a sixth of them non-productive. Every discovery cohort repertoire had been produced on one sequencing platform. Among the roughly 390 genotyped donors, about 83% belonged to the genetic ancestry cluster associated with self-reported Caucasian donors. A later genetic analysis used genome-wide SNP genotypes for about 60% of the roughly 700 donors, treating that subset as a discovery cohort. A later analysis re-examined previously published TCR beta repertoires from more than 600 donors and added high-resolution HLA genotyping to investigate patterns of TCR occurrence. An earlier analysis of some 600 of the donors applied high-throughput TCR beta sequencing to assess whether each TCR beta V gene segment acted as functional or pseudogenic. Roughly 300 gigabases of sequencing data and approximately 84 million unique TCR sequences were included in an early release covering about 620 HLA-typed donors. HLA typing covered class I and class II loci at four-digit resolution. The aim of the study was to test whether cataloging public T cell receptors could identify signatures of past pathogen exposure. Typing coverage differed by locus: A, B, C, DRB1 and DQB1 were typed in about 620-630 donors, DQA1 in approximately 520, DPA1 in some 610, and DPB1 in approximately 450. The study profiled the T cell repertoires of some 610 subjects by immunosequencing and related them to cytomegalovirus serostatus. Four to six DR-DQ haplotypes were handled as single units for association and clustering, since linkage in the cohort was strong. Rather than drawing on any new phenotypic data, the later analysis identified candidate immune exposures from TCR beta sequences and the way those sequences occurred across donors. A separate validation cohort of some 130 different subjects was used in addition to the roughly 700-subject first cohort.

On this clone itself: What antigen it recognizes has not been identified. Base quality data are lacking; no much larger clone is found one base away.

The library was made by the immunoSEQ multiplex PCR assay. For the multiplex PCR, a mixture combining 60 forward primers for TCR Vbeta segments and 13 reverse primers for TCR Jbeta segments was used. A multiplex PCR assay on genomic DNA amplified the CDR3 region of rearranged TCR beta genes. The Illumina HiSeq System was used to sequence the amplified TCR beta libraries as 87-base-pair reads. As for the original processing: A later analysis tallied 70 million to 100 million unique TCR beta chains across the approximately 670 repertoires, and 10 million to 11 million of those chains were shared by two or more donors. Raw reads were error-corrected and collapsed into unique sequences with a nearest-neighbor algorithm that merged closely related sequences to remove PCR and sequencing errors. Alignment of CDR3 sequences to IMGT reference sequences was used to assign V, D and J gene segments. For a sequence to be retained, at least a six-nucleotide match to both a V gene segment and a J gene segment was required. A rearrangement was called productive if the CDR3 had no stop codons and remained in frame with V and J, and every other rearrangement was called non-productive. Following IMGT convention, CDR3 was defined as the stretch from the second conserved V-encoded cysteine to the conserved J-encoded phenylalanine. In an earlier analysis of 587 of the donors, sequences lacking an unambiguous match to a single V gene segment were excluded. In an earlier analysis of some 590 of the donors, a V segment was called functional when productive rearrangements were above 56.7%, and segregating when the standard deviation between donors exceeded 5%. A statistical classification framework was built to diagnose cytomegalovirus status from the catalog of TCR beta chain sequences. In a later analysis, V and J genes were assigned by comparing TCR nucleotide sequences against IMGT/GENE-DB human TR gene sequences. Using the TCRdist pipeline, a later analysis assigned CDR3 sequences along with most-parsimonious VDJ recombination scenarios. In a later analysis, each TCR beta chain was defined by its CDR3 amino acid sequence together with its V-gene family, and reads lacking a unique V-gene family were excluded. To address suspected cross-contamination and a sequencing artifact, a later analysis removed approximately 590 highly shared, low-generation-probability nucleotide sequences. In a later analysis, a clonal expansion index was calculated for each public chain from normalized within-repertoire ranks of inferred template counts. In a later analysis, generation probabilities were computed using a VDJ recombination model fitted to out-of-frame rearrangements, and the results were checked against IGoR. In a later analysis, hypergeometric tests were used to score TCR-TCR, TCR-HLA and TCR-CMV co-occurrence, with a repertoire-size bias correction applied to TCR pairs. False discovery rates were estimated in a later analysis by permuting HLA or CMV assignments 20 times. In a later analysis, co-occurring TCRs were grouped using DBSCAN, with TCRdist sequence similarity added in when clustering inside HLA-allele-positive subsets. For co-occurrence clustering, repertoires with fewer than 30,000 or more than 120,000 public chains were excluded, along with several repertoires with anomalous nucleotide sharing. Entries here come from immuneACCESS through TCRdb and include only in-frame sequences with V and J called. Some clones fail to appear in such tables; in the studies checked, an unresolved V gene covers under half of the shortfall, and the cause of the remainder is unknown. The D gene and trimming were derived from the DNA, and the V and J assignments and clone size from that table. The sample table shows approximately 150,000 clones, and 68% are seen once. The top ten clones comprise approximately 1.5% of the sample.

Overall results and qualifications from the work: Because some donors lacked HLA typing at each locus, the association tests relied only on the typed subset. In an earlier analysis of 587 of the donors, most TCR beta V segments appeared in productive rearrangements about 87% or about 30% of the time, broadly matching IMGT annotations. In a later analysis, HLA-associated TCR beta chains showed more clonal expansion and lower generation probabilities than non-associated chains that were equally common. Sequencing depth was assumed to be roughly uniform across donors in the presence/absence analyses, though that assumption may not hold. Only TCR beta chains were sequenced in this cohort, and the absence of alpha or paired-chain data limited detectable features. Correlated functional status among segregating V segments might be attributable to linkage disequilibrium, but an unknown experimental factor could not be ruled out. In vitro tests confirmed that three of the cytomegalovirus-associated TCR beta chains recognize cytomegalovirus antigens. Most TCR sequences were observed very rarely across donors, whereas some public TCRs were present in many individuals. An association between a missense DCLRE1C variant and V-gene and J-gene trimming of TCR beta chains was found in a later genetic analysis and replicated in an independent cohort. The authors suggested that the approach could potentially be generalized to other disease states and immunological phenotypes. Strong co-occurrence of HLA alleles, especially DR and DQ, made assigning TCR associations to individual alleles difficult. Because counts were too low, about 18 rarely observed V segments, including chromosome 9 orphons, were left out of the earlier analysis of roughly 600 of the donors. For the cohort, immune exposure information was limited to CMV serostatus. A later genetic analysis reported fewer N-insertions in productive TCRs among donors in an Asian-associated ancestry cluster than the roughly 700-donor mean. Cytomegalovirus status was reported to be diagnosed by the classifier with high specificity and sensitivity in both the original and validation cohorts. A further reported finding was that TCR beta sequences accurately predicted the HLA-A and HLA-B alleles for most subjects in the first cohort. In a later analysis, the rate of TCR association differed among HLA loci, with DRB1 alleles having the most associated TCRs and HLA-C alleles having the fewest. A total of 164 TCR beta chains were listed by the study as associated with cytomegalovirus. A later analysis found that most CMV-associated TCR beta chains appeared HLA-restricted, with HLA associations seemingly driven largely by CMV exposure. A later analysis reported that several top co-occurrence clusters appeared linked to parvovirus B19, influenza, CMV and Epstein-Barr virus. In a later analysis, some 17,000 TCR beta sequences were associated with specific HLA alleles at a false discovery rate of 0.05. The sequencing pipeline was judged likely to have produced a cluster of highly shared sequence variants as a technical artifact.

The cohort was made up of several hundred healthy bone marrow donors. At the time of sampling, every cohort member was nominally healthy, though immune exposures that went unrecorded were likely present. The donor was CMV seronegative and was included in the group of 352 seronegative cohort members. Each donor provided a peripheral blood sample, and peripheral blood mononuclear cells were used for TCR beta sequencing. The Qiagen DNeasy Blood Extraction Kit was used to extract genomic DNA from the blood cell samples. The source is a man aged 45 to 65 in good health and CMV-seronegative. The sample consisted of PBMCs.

CDR3 sequence: CASSTRDRGQETQYF. In nucleotides, the sequence is TGTGCCAGCAGCACCCGGGACAGGGGGCAAGAGACCCAGTACTTC. Recombination linked TRBV5-6 to TRBJ2-5; the junction holds 11 bases that match TRBD1. Counted from cysteine to phenylalanine, this CDR3 has 15 amino acids. Kept here is only the CDR3 DNA, which spans 45 bases and is read in frame from base 1. CDR1 and CDR2 are drawn from the germline V gene: SGHDT, YYEEEE. Trimming accounts for 4 bases at V and 2 bases at J, while the number of junction bases matched to no gene is 4. The variable domain in full, with residues beyond the CDR3 obtained from the reference TRBV5-6 and TRBJ2-5 genes, is DAGVTQSPTHLIKTRGQQVTLRCSPKSGHDTVSWYQQALGQGPQFIFQYYEEEERQRGNFPDRFSGHQFPNYSSELNVNALLLGDSALYLCASSTRDRGQETQYFGPGTRLLVL.